This entry lists 9 T cell receptor beta chains sequenced from one sample in a study of PD-1 blockade in classical Hodgkin lymphoma. Autologous stem cell transplantation was followed by relapse in every patient, and brentuximab vedotin exposure varied. The method was immunoSEQ multiplex PCR; TCRdb's version includes in-frame clones alone and lacks a portion of them. The sample lists 35,000 to 55,000 clones, roughly 72% occurring once. The input for sequencing was peripheral blood mononuclear cells (PBMCs), taken before the second cycle of nivolumab. The receptors come from a human donor with classical Hodgkin lymphoma.

This rearrangement joins TRBV5-6 to TRBJ2-5, with D hard to call. The V and J ends lost 1 base and 9 bases respectively, with 10 bases between them. The CDR3 is 12 amino acids. Germline V gives CDR1 SGHDT, CDR2 YYEEEE. CDR3 coding DNA: TGTGCCAGCAGCTTGATTTTCGAGGCCCAGTACTTC. It specifies CASSLIFEAQYF.

This chain links TRBV4-2 with TRBJ2-3, with TRBD1 matching over 7 bases. The CDR3 covers 16 residues. The V and J ends lost 0 bases and 7 bases, in that order; junction bases with no gene match: 10. Germline assignment: CDR1 LGHNA and CDR2 YNFKEQ. CDR3 residues: CASSQEGMRGRYTQYF. The CDR3 DNA reads TGTGCCAGCAGCCAAGAGGGTATGAGGGGGCGTTATACGCAGTATTTT.

This clone was seen a single time. V and J are TRBV19 and TRBJ1-5; TRBD1 matches at 8 bases. The junction had 6 bases not matched to a gene; V was cut back by 6 bases and J by 5 bases. The CDR3 runs 14 residues. Germline V gene data show CDR1 as LNHDA and CDR2 as SQIVND (reference sequence). The CDR3 coding sequence is TGTGCCAGTAGCGGGACAGGCGGGTATCAGCCCCAGCATTTT. It codes for CASSGTGGYQPQHF.

The V gene is TRBV6-4, the J gene TRBJ1-1; unclear D gene. Germline V gives CDR1 MRHNA, CDR2 SNTAGT. The germline V and J ends were trimmed by 6 bases and 0 bases, with 8 bases remaining between them. This CDR3 has 13 amino acids. CDR3 sequence (DNA): TGTGCCAGCAGCCGGACTTTGAACACTGAAGCTTTCTTT. It yields the protein CASSRTLNTEAFF.

V usage is TRBV7-9 and J usage is TRBJ2-3, with D possibly TRBD2 on 6 matching bases. The V gene's germline CDR1 is SEHNR and CDR2 FQNEAQ (reference sequence). The germline V and J ends were trimmed by 5 bases and 4 bases, with 16 bases remaining between them. The CDR3 is 15 amino acids. The DNA for the CDR3 is TGTGCCAGCAGCCCGGGGGAGGTTATGGCAGATACGCAGTATTTT. This gives the protein CASSPGEVMADTQYF.

This chain connects TRBV18 to TRBJ1-1; D is perhaps TRBD1 (6 bases). Germline CDR1 KGHSH, CDR2 LQKENI. The CDR3 has 13 amino acids. The V and J ends lost 3 bases and 1 base respectively, with 6 bases between them. CDR3 amino acids: CASSPGQNTEAFF. In nucleotides, the CDR3 is TGTGCCAGCTCACCGGGACAGAACACTGAAGCTTTCTTT.

The CDR3 DNA reads TGTGCCTGGAGTGAGGTCAGCGAGCAGTACTTC. Its protein is CAWSEVSEQYF. The chain employs TRBV30 and TRBJ2-7; D gene unclear. CDR3 length: 11 amino acids. CDR1 is GTSNPN and CDR2 is SVGIG in the germline V gene (reference sequence). Trimming removed 1 base at V and 6 bases at J, with 7 bases between.

This clone was picked up one time. This chain uses TRBV27 with TRBJ2-7, with a weak D call TRBD1 (6 bases). The V end lost 0 bases, the J end lost 3 bases, and 15 bases lay between the germline ends. The CDR3 is 16 amino acids. The germline V gene encodes CDR1 MNHEY and CDR2 SMNVEV (reference sequence). The CDR3 sequence: CASSLSTGGVGYEQYF. DNA for the CDR3: TGTGCCAGCAGTTTATCGACAGGTGGCGTCGGCTACGAGCAGTACTTC.

This chain connects TRBV7-3 to TRBJ2-3; TRBD1 agrees at 10 bases. This CDR3 comprises 16 residues. V lost 1 base to trimming and J lost 6 bases; unmatched junction nucleotides: 7. Germline V lookup: CDR1 SGHTA, CDR2 FQGTGA. The CDR3: CASSLMWTGGIDTQYF. The CDR3, as DNA: TGTGCCAGCAGCTTAATGTGGACAGGGGGTATCGATACGCAGTATTTT.